The present entry profiles one T cell receptor beta chain with its context. Its antigen is still unknown. The assay was immunoSEQ multiplex PCR, and TCRdb's table has in-frame clones only and misses some. Among 100,000 or so clones listed, around 95% were seen once. The sample is drawn from a study of siplizumab effects on memory and regulatory T cells. Study-level results: Tracing alloreactive clones into unstimulated subsets worked for only a minor fraction of them. Alloreactive CD4+ clones that could be mapped were on average about 70% Treg-derived with siplizumab, against 25% to 30% in controls. A significant reduction in alloreactive sequences traceable to unstimulated CD4+ memory cells was produced by siplizumab.

Sequencing used Tregs sorted from blood. The TCR originated in a human donor in good health.

The CDR3 spells CASSLLRQVVGTEAFF. In DNA form, the CDR3 reads TGTGCCAGCAGTTTACTTCGACAGGTCGTGGGGACTGAAGCTTTCTTT. The J gene is TRBJ1-1, the V gene TRBV28; D possibly corresponds to TRBD1 (6 bases). Germline CDR1 is MDHEN and CDR2 is SYDVKM. This CDR3 is built from 16 residues. Trimming removed 2 bases at V and 5 bases at J, with 18 bases between.